The rows below give T cell receptor beta chains drawn from one sample of a study of cytomegalovirus exposure and HLA in healthy donors. Assay used: immunoSEQ multiplex PCR; TCRdb lists only in-frame clones, some missing. The sample lists 95,000 to 150,000 clones; roughly 70% were seen once. Material for sequencing was PBMCs. The receptors come from a woman in her 40s in good health and CMV-seronegative. The CDR3 runs from the conserved cysteine through the conserved F or W. D genes are given only for firm matches. Only part of the rows carry a size: once, few, many, or a class if the clone is expanded.

NA	TRBV9	10	TRBJ2-4	NA	CAPQAGVQYF	TGTGCCCCCCAGGCAGGCGTACAGTACTTC
TRBD2	TRBV7-6	15	TRBJ2-5	NA	CASSQLAGGPETQYF	TGTGCCAGCAGCCAACTAGCGGGGGGGCCTGAGACCCAGTACTTC
TRBD1	TRBV4-1	16	TRBJ2-7	NA	CASSQDGQGGSYEQYF	TGCGCCAGCAGCCAAGATGGACAGGGTGGCTCCTACGAGCAGTACTTC
NA	TRBV6-6	14	TRBJ2-7	few	CASSYGSAGYEQYF	TGTGCCAGCAGTTACGGCTCAGCGGGCTACGAGCAGTACTTC
TRBD2	TRBV5-4	17	TRBJ2-7	NA	CASSPFILAGDTYEQYF	TGTGCCAGCAGCCCCTTCATCCTAGCGGGGGATACCTACGAGCAGTACTTC
TRBD2	TRBV19	15	TRBJ2-1	few	CASSIAGGLLNEQFF	TGTGCCAGTAGTATAGCGGGAGGGCTCCTCAATGAGCAGTTCTTC
TRBD1	TRBV6-5	12	TRBJ2-7	NA	CASSWDRYEQYF	TGTGCCAGCAGTTGGGACAGATACGAGCAGTACTTC
NA	TRBV4-2	13	TRBJ2-7	once	CASSQDPGREQYF	TGTGCCAGCAGCCAAGATCCAGGGCGGGAGCAGTACTTC
TRBD1	TRBV7-8	18	TRBJ2-2	NA	CASSLALVGTVSTGELFF	TGTGCCAGCAGCTTAGCGCTCGTCGGGACAGTGTCCACCGGGGAGCTGTTTTTT
TRBD1	TRBV7-7	16	TRBJ2-5	NA	CASSPQQGAPGETQYF	TGTGCTAGCAGCCCTCAACAGGGGGCGCCGGGCGAGACCCAGTACTTC
TRBD2	TRBV27	15	TRBJ2-2	NA	CASSLGGPNTGELFF	TGTGCCAGCAGTTTGGGAGGGCCGAACACCGGGGAGCTGTTTTTT
NA	TRBV7-9	12	TRBJ1-2	NA	CASSREVYGYTF	TGTGCCAGCAGCCGGGAAGTCTATGGCTACACCTTC
NA	TRBV19	14	TRBJ2-7	NA	CASSIAGSNPEQYF	TGTGCCAGTAGTATAGCAGGATCCAATCCCGAGCAGTACTTC
TRBD1	TRBV9	16	TRBJ1-2	NA	CASSGRTGGHNYGYTF	TGTGCCAGCAGCGGGCGGACAGGGGGCCACAACTATGGCTACACCTTC
TRBD2	TRBV19	15	TRBJ2-7	once	CASSIPASGRDEQYF	TGTGCCAGTAGTATACCAGCTAGCGGGAGGGACGAGCAGTACTTC
NA	TRBV5-1	13	TRBJ2-1	NA	CASSLGGSNEQFF	TGCGCCAGCAGCTTGGGAGGGAGCAATGAGCAGTTCTTC
TRBD2	TRBV5-6	15	TRBJ2-5	NA	CASSPVPGLTVTQYF	TGTGCCAGCAGCCCGGTCCCGGGACTAACGGTGACCCAGTACTTC
TRBD2	TRBV19	18	TRBJ2-2	NA	CASSLRTSGIWGAGELFF	TGTGCCAGTAGTCTCCGGACTAGCGGGATATGGGGAGCCGGGGAGCTGTTTTTT
NA	TRBV19	14	TRBJ1-1	NA	CATSQRLQNTEAFF	TGTGCCACCTCCCAGCGGCTACAGAACACTGAAGCTTTCTTT
TRBD1	TRBV7-9	16	TRBJ1-2	NA	CVSSLFKGQGDSGYTF	TGTGTCAGCAGCTTGTTTAAGGGACAGGGTGATTCTGGCTACACCTTC
NA	TRBV28	14	TRBJ2-3	NA	CASSEAVSTDTQYF	TGTGCCAGCAGTGAGGCGGTTAGCACAGATACGCAGTATTTT
NA	TRBV7-9	14	TRBJ2-7	few	CASSLKKLPYEQYF	TGTGCCAGCAGCTTAAAGAAACTTCCGTACGAGCAGTACTTC
TRBD1	TRBV27	14	TRBJ2-7	NA	CASTLRAGGYEQYF	TGTGCCAGCACCCTCAGAGCAGGGGGCTACGAGCAGTACTTC
NA	TRBV7-9	13	TRBJ2-3	NA	CSSSTEDRDTQYF	TGTTCCAGCAGCACAGAAGACAGGGATACGCAGTATTTT
TRBD1	TRBV19	11	TRBJ2-1	NA	CASSIGTGQFF	TGTGCCAGTAGTATAGGGACAGGGCAGTTCTTC
TRBD1	TRBV11-1	14	TRBJ2-1	NA	CASSARTGADEQFF	TGTGCCAGCAGCGCCAGGACAGGGGCGGATGAGCAGTTCTTC
NA	TRBV28	13	TRBJ1-2	NA	CASSFGESSVYTF	TGTGCCAGCAGTTTTGGAGAAAGTAGCGTCTACACCTTC
TRBD1	TRBV4-1	16	TRBJ1-1	medium-sized	CASSQGFEGADTEAFF	TGCGCCAGCAGCCAAGGATTCGAGGGGGCGGACACTGAAGCTTTCTTT
TRBD2	TRBV5-1	13	TRBJ2-7	few	CAIVPGGSVEQYF	TGCGCCATCGTACCGGGGGGTTCGGTCGAGCAGTACTTC
TRBD1	TRBV12-5	16	TRBJ2-1	NA	CASGLTGTGGLNEQFF	TGTGCTAGTGGTTTGACAGGGACAGGGGGCTTAAATGAGCAGTTCTTC
TRBD1	TRBV7-9	15	TRBJ2-5	NA	CASSFGPGGEETQYF	TGTGCCAGCAGCTTTGGTCCAGGGGGCGAAGAGACCCAGTACTTC
TRBD1	TRBV7-9	14	TRBJ2-5	few	CASSPTGVRETQYF	TGTGCCAGCAGCCCGACAGGGGTCCGAGAGACCCAGTACTTC
TRBD1	TRBV5-1	14	TRBJ2-2	few	CASSIDRATGELFF	TGCGCCAGCAGCATCGACAGGGCTACCGGGGAGCTGTTTTTT
NA	TRBV18	15	TRBJ1-4	NA	CASSPLSGRREKLFF	TGTGCCAGCTCACCACTCTCCGGGAGGAGGGAAAAACTGTTTTTT
TRBD1	TRBV28	16	TRBJ1-3	few	CASSPRTGGFGNTIYF	TGTGCCAGCAGTCCCCGGACAGGGGGCTTTGGAAACACCATATATTTT
NA	TRBV7-9	13	TRBJ2-2	NA	CASSLASTGELFF	TGTGCCAGCAGCTTAGCGAGCACCGGGGAGCTGTTTTTT
TRBD2	TRBV19	16	TRBJ2-1	NA	CASSPRGSGGRNEQFF	TGTGCCAGTAGTCCTCGGGGTAGCGGGGGCCGAAATGAGCAGTTCTTC
TRBD2	TRBV5-1	20	TRBJ2-2	NA	CASSLEGTSGRAFDSGELFF	TGCGCCAGCAGCTTGGAGGGGACTAGCGGGAGGGCCTTTGACAGCGGGGAGCTGTTTTTT
TRBD1	TRBV9	15	TRBJ2-7	NA	CASSVGGTGAYEQYF	TGTGCCAGCAGCGTAGGTGGGACAGGGGCATACGAGCAGTACTTC
TRBD1	TRBV27	14	TRBJ2-7	few	CASSDRGESYEQYF	TGTGCCAGCAGTGACAGGGGTGAGTCCTACGAGCAGTACTTC
TRBD2	TRBV11-2	11	TRBJ2-1	NA	CASTPGGEQFF	TGTGCCAGCACCCCGGGGGGTGAGCAGTTCTTC
NA	TRBV7-9	15	TRBJ1-4	NA	CASSSRGTLNEKLFF	TGTGCCAGCAGTTCGAGGGGGACGCTTAATGAAAAACTGTTTTTT
TRBD2	TRBV7-2	17	TRBJ2-7	NA	CASSLRTSGPSSYEQYF	TGTGCCAGCAGCTTACGGACTAGCGGCCCTAGCTCCTACGAGCAGTACTTC
NA	TRBV7-9	15	TRBJ1-1	NA	CSSSLVQARYTEAFF	TGTTCCAGCAGCTTAGTCCAGGCGAGATACACTGAAGCTTTCTTT
TRBD1	TRBV2	15	TRBJ1-5	NA	CASSELGGPNQPQHF	TGTGCCAGCAGTGAGCTAGGGGGCCCCAATCAGCCCCAGCATTTT
TRBD1	TRBV19	16	TRBJ1-5	NA	CASSIWDRGYGQPQHF	TGTGCCAGTAGTATTTGGGACAGGGGCTATGGTCAGCCCCAGCATTTT
TRBD1	TRBV18	15	TRBJ1-1	NA	CVSSPTTGMNTEAFF	TGTGTCAGCTCACCAACGACAGGGATGAACACTGAAGCTTTCTTT
TRBD1	TRBV19	13	TRBJ2-2	NA	CASNRGDTGELFF	TGTGCCAGTAACAGGGGCGACACCGGGGAGCTGTTTTTT